The clone carrying this TCR beta chain came up a few times. Its target is not known. Other DNA sequences in the same sample also yield this CDR3. The data were obtained in a study of brain metastases from non-small cell lung cancer. The study, taken as a whole, reports: Compared with their matched primary tumors, around 60% of brain metastases showed expanded T-cell clones. Brain metastases had lower T-cell infiltration than primary tumors.

TCRdb's copy holds only in-frame clones and misses some; the assay was immunoSEQ multiplex PCR. The sample includes about 1,800 clones, about 90% of them seen just once. The receptor was derived from a donor at least 40 years old with non-small cell lung cancer. Material: tissue from a brain metastasis.

The CDR3 DNA reads as TGTGCCAGCAGCTTGGTAAACTCTGGAAACACCATATATTTT. This encodes CASSLVNSGNTIYF. V gene TRBV5-5 combines with J gene TRBJ1-3, with D unclear. Germline CDR1 and CDR2: SGHKS and YYEKEE (reference sequence). This CDR3 spans 14 amino acids. Trimming took off 0 bases at V and 0 bases at J, with 4 bases between the two ends.